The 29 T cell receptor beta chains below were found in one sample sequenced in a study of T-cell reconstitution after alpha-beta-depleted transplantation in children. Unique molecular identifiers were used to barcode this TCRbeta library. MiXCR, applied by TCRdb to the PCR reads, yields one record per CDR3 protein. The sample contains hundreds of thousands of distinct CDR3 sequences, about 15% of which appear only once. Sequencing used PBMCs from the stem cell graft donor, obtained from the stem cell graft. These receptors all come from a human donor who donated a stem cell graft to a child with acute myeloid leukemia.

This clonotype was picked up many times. CDR3 DNA: TGCGCCAGCAGCCAAGATAGGGACATTAATGGCTACACCTTC. Protein: CASSQDRDINGYTF. This sequence joins TRBV4-3 and TRBJ1-2, with a tentative D call TRBD1 (6 bases). V lost 0 bases, J lost 6 bases, and 11 bases lay in between. The CDR3 spans 14 residues. The germline V gene encodes CDR1 LGHNA and CDR2 YSLEER.

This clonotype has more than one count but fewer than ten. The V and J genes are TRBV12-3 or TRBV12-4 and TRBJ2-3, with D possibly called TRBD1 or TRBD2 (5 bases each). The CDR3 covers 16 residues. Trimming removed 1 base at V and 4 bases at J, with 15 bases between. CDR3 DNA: TGTGCCAGCAGTTTAGAGGTCGGTAGGGGACCAGATACGCAGTATTTT. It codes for CASSLEVGRGPDTQYF.

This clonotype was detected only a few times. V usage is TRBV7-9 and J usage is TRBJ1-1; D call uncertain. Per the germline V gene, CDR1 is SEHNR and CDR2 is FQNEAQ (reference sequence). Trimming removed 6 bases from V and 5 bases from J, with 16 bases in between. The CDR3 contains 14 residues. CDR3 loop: CASSSPTVYTEAFF. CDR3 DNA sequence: TGTGCCAGCAGTTCCCCTACCGTGTATACTGAAGCTTTCTTT.

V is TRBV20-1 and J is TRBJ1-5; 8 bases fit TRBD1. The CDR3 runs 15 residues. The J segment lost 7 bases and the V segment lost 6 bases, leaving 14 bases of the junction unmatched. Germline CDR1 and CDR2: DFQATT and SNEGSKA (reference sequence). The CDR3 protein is CSALIDQGAGQPQHF. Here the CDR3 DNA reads TGCAGTGCCCTGATCGACCAGGGGGCGGGCCAGCCCCAGCATTTT.

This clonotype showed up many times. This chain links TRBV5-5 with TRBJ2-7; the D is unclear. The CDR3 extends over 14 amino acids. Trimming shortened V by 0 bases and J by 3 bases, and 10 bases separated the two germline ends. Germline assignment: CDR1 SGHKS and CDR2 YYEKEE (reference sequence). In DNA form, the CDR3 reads TGTGCCAGCAGCTTGGGCCCCATTGGCTACGAGCAGTACTTC. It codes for CASSLGPIGYEQYF.

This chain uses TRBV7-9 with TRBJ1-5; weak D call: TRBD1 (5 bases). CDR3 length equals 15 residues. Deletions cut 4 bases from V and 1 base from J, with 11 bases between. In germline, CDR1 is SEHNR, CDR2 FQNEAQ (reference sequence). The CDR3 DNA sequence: TGTGCCAGCAGCTCCGGGACGCGGAGCAATCAGCCCCAGCATTTT. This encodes CASSSGTRSNQPQHF.

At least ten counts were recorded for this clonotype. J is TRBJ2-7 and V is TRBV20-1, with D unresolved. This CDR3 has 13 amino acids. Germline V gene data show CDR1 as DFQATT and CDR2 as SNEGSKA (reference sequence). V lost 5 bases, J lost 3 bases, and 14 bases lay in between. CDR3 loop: CSASMGFSYEQYF. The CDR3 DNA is TGCAGTGCTTCAATGGGCTTCAGCTACGAGCAGTACTTC.

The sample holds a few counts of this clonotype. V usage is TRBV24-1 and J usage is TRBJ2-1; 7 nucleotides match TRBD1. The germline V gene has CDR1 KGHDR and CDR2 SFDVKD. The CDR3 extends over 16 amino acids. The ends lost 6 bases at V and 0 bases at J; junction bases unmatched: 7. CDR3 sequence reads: CATSRRTGSSYNEQFF. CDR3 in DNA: TGTGCCACCAGTCGAAGGACAGGCAGCTCCTACAATGAGCAGTTCTTC.

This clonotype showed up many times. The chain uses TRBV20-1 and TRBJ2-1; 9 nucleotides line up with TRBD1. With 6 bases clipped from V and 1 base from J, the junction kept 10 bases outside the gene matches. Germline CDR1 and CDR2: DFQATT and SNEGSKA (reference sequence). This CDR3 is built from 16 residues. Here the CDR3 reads CSANLQGARSYNEQFF. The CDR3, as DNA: TGCAGTGCCAACCTACAGGGGGCGCGATCCTACAATGAGCAGTTCTTC.

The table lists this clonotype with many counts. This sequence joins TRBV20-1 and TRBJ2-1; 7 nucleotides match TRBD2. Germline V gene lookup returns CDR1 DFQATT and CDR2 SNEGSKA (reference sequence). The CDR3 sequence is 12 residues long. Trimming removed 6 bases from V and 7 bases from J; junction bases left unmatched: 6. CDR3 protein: CSAGGFWNEQFF. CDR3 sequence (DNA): TGCAGTGCCGGGGGGTTTTGGAATGAGCAGTTCTTC.

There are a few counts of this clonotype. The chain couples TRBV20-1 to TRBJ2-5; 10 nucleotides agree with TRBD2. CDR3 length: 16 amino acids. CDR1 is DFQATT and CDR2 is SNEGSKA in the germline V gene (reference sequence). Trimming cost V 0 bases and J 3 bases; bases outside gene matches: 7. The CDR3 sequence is CSARDGSGGTKETQYF. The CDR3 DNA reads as TGCAGTGCTAGAGATGGTAGCGGGGGGACCAAAGAGACCCAGTACTTC.

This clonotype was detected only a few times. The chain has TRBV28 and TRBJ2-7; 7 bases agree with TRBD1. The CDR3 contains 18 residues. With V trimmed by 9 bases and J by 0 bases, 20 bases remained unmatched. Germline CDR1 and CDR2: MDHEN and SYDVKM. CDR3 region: CASPLQGSRMRSSYEQYV. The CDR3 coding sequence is TGTGCCAGTCCCTTACAGGGGTCAAGGATGAGGAGCTCCTACGAGCAGTACGTC.

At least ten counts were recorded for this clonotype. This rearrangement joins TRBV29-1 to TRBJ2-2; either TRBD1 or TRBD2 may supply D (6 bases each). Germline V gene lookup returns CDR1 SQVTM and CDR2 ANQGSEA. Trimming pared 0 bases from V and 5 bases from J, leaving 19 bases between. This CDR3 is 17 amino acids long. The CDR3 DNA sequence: TGCAGCGTTGAAGAAGCCCGGGGGCTAGCGATAACCGGGGAGCTGTTTTTT. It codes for CSVEEARGLAITGELFF.

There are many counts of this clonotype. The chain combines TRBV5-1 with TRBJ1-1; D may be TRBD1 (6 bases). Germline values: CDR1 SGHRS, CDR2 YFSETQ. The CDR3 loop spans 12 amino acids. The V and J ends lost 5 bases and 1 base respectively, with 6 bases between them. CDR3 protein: CASRTGNTEAFF. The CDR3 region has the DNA TGCGCCAGCAGGACAGGGAACACTGAAGCTTTCTTT.

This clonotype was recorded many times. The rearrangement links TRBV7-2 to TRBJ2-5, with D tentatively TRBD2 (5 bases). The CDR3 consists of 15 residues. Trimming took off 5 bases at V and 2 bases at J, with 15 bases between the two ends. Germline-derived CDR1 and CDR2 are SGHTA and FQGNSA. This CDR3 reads CASSRDHGKQETQYF. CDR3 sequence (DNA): TGTGCCAGCAGCCGGGATCACGGTAAACAAGAGACCCAGTACTTC. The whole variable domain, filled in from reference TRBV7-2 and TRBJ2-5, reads GAGVSQSPSNKVTEKGKDVELRCDPISGHTALYWYRQSLGQGLEFLIYFQGNSAPDKSGLPSDRFSAERTGGSVSTLTIQRTQQEDSAVYLCASSRDHGKQETQYFGPGTRLLVL.

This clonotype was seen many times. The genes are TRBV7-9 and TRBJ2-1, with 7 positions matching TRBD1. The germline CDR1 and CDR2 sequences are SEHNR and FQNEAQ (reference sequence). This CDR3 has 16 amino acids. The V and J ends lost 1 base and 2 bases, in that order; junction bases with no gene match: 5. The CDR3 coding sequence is TGTGCCAGCAGCTTAGGCAACAGGGGCACCTACAATGAGCAGTTCTTC. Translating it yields CASSLGNRGTYNEQFF. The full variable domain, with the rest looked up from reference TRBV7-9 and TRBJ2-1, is DTGVSQNPRHKITKRGQNVTFRCDPISEHNRLYWYRQTLGQGPEFLTYFQNEAQLEKSRLLSDRFSAERPKGSFSTLEIQRTEQGDSAMYLCASSLGNRGTYNEQFFGPGTRLTVL.

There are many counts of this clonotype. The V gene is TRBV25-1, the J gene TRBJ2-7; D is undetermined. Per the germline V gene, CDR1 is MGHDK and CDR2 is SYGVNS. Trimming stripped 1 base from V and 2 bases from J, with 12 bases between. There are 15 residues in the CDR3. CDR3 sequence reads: CASSELDQATYEQYF. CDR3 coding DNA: TGTGCCAGCAGTGAATTAGACCAGGCCACCTACGAGCAGTACTTC.

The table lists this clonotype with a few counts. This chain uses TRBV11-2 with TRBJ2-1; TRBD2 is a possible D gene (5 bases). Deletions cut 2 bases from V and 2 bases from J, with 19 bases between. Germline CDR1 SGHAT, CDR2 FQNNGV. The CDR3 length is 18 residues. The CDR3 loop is CASSLRPASGVAYNEQFF. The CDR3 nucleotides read TGTGCCAGCAGCTTAAGGCCCGCCAGCGGCGTCGCCTACAATGAGCAGTTCTTC. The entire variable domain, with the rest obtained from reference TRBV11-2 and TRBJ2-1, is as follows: EAGVAQSPRYKIIEKRQSVAFWCNPISGHATLYWYQQILGQGPKLLIQFQNNGVVDDSQLPKDRFSAERLKGVDSTLKIQPAKLEDSAVYLCASSLRPASGVAYNEQFFGPGTRLTVL.

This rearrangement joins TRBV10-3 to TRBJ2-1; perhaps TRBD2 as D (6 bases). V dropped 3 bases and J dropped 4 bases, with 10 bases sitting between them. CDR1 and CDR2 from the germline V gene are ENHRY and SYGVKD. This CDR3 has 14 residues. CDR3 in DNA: TGTGCCATCAGTGACCCAGGAGGGTACAATGAGCAGTTCTTC. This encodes CAISDPGGYNEQFF.

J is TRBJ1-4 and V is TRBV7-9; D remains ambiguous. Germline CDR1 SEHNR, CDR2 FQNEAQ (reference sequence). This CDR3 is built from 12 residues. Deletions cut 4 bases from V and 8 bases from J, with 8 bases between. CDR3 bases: TGTGCCAGCAGCTCCCCTCGGGAAAAACTGTTTTTT. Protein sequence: CASSSPREKLFF.

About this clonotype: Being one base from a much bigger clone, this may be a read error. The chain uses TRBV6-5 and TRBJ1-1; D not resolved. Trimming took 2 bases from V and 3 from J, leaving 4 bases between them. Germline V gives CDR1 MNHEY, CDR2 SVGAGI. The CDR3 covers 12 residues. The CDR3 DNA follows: TGTGCCAGCAGTTACGGGGACACTGAAGCTTTCTTT. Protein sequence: CASSYGDTEAFF.

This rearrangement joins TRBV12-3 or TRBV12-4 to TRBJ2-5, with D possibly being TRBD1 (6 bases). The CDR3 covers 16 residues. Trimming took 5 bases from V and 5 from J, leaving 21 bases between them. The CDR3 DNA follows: TGTGCCAGCAGTCCAAAGAGGGGGAGTATTCCGGAGACCCAGTACTTC. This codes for CASSPKRGSIPETQYF.

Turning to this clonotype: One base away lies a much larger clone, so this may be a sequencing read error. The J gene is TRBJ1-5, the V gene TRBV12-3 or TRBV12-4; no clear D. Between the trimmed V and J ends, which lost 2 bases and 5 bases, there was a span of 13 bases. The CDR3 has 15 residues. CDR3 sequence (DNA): TGTGCCAGCAGTTTAAGAGGAGGGAGGGATCAGCCCCAGCATTTT. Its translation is CASSLRGGRDQPQHF.

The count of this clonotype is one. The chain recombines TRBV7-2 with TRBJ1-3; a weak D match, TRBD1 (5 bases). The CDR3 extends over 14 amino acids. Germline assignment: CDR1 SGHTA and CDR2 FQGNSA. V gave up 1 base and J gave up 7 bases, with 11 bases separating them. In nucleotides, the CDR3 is TGTGCCAGCAGCTTAGAAAGGGGACGTAACACCATATATTTT. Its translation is CASSLERGRNTIYF.

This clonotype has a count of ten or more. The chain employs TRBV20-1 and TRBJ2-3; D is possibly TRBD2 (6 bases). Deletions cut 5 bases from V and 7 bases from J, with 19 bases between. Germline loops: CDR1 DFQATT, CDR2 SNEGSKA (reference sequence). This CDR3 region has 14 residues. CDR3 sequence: CSAYPGLIQNTQYF. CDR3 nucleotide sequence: TGCAGTGCTTACCCGGGACTTATTCAAAATACGCAGTATTTT.

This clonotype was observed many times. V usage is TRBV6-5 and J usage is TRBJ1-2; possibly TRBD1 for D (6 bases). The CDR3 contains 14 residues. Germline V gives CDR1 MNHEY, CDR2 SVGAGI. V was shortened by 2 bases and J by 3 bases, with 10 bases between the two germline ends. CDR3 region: CASSYDRTHYGYTF. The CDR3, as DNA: TGTGCCAGCAGTTACGACAGGACGCACTATGGCTACACCTTC.

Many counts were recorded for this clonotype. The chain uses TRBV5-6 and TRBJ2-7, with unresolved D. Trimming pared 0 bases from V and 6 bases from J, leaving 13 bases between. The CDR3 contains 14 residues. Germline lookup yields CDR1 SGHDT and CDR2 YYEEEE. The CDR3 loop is CASSLAGVLFEQYF. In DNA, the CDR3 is TGTGCCAGCAGCTTGGCCGGAGTTCTGTTCGAGCAGTACTTC.

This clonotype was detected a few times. CDR3 sequence: CASSLGAREAFF. The CDR3 DNA follows: TGTGCCAGCAGCTTGGGGGCCCGTGAAGCTTTCTTT. The chain is built from TRBV13 and TRBJ1-1; a possible D gene is TRBD1 (6 bases). The CDR3 extends over 12 amino acids. The V gene lost 3 bases and the J gene lost 7 bases, with 9 bases spanning the gap. The germline CDR1 and CDR2 sequences are PRHDT and FYEKMQ (reference sequence).

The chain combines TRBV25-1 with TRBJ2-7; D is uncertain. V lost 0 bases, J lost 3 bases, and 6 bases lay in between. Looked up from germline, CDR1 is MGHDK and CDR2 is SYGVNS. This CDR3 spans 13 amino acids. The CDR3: CASSEYGSYEQYV. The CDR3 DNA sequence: TGTGCCAGCAGTGAATACGGCAGCTACGAGCAGTACGTC.